This T cell receptor beta chain was sequenced during a study of identical twins. Study conclusions and caveats: In cord blood, abundant beta clonotypes had fewer insertions; memory showed no trend.

V shed 4 bases and J shed 8 bases, with 19 bases lying between them. Germline assignment: CDR1 ENHRY and CDR2 SYGVKD. This CDR3 contains 15 residues. TCRdb passed the 5' RACE reads through MiXCR, listing each CDR3 protein once. Here the sample spans about 470,000 distinct CDR3 sequences, approximately 25% being singletons. This clonotype was found a few times. Its antigen is not known. These sequences were also reported in another study, on T cells expressing NK-cell markers. From that paper: Cells sorted as CD3+CD56+NKG2C+, CD3+CD56+NKG2C- and CD3+CD56-NKG2C+ T cells supplied the TCR beta repertoires. No clear determination of HCMV specificity was made for expanded NKG2C+ T cell clones.

The V call is TRBV10-3, the J call TRBJ2-3; D is undetermined. The sample comprised CD4+ T cells sorted from blood. This TCR derives from a woman younger than 30 in good health. DNA of the CDR3: TGTGCCATCAGTGTTAACCTCGCAAGCGTATCTACGCAGTATTTT. Translation: CAISVNLASVSTQYF.